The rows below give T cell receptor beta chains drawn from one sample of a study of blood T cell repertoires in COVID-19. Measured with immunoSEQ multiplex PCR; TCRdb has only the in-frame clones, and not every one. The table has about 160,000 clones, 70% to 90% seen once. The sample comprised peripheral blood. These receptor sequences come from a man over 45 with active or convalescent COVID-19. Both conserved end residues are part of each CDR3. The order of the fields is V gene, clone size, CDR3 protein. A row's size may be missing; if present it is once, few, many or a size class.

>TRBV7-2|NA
CASSLDYTRETQYF
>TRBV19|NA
CASSGGGSNYGYTF
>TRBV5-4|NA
CASSPGTSGRAETQYF
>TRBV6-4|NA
CASRDTRDRDFTDTQYF
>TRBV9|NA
CASSVVGTSGMSEQFF
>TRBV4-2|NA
CASSQRSGGAVRAETQYF
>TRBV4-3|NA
CASSQDGQGADTQYF
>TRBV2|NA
CASRRPGTGFQDYGYTF
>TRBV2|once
CASSVGQIQETQYF
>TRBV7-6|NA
CASSLGPVNTEAFF
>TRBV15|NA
CATSGRTETYNGYTF
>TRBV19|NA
CASRRGRYEQFF
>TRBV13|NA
CASSLPTGELFF
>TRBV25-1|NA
CASSVQGGPFHEQFF
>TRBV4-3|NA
CASSQEAYGGANEQFF
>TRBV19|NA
CASSRQNFNSPLHF
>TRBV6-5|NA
CASSYSGHLPNEKLFF
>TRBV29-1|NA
CSVEPSSGHTDTQYF
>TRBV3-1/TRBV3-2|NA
CASQDRLNIQYF
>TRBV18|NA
CASSPEHRDRVGKLFF
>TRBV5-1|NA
CASSLGDLTGNSPLHF
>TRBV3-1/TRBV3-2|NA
CASSRGQGANYGYTF
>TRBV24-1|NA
CATSDPATFGVPGGSLYEQYF
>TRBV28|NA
CASTNRVEQYF
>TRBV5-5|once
CASSSTGLGNSPLHF
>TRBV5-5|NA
CASSLHPREGETQYF
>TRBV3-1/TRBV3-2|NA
CASSQEWRAQETQYF
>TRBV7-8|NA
CASSTGTSGDREFF
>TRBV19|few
CASSIMYSNQPQHF
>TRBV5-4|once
CASSSGTSGQNTGELFF
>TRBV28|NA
CASSLGTGGSTNEKLFF
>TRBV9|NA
CASSVGQGKETQYF